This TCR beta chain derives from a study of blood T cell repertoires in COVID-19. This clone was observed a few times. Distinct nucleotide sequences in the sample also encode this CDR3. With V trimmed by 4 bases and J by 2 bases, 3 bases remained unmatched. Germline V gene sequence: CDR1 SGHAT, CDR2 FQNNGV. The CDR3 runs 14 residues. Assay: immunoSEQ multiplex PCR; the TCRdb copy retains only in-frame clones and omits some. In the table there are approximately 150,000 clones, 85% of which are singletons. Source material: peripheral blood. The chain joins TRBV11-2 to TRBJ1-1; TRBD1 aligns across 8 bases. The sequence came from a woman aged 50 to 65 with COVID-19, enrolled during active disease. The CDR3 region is CASSSGQGNTEAFF. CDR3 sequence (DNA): TGTGCCAGCAGCTCTGGACAGGGTAACACTGAAGCTTTCTTT.